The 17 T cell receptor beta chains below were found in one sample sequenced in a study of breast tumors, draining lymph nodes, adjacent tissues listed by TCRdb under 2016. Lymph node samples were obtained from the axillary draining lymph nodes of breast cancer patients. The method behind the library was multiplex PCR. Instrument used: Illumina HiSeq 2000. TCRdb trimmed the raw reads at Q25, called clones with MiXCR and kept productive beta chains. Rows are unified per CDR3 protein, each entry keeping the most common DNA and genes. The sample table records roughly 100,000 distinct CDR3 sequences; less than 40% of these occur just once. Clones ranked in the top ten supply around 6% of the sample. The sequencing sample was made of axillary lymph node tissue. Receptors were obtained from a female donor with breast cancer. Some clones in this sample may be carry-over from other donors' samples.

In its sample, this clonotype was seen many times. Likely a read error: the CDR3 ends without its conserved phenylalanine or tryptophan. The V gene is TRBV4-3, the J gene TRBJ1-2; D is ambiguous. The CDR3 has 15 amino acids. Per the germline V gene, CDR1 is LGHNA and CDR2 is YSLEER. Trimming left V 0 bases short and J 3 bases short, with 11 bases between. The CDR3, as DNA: TGCGCCAGCAGCCAAGATCGACGGGTCGACTATGGCTACACCTCC. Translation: CASSQDRRVDYGYTS.

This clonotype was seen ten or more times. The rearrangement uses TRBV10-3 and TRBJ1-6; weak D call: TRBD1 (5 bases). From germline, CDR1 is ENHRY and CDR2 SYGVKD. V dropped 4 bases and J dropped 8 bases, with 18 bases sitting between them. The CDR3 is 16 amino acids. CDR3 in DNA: TGTGCCATCAGTGGGGGCCATACGGAGGTGGATTCACCCCTCCACTTT. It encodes CAISGGHTEVDSPLHF.

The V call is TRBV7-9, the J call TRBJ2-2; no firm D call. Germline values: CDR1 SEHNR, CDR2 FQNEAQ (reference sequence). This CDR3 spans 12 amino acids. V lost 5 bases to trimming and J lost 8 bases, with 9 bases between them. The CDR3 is CASSNGQGELFF. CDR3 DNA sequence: TGTGCCAGCAGCAACGGCCAGGGGGAGCTGTTTTTT.

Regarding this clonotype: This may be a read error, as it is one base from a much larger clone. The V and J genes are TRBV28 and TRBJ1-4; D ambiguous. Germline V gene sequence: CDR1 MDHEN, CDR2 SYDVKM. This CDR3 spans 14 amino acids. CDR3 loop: CASSFEATNGKLFF. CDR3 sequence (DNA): TGTGCCAGCAGTTTTGAAGCAACTAATGGAAAACTGTTTTTT.

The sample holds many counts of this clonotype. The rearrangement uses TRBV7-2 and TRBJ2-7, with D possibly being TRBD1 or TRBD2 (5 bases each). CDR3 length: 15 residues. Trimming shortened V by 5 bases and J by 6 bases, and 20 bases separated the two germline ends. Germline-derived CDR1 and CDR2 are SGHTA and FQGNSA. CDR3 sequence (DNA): TGTGCCAGCAGCCAGGGACGTTCCCTAGTACCCGAGCAGTACTTC. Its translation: CASSQGRSLVPEQYF.

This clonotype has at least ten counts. DNA of the CDR3: TGTGCCAGCAGGCCCAACGGGCTGAGCTCCTACAATGAGCAGTTCTTC. The encoded protein is CASRPNGLSSYNEQFF. This chain connects TRBV6-5 to TRBJ2-1; D is uncertain. The V end lost 6 bases, the J end lost 0 bases, and 15 bases lay between the germline ends. Germline lookup yields CDR1 MNHEY and CDR2 SVGAGI. There are 16 residues in the CDR3.

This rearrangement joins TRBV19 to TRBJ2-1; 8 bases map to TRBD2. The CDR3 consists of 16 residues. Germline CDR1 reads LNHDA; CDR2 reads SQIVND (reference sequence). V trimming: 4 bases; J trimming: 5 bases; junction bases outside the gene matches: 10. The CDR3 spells CASSTGGDGLDNEQFF. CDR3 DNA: TGTGCCAGTAGTACGGGGGGGGACGGCCTCGACAATGAGCAGTTCTTC. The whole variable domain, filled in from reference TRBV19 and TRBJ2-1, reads DGGITQSPKYLFRKEGQNVTLSCEQNLNHDAMYWYRQDPGQGLRLIYYSQIVNDFQKGDIAEGYSVSREKKESFPLTVTSAQKNPTAFYLCASSTGGDGLDNEQFFGPGTRLTVL.

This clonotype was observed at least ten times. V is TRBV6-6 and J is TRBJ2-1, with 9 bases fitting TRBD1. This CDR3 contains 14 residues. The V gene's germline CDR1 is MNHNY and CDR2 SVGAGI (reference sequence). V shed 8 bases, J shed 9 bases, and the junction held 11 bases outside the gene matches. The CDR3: CASLSGTGFSEQFF. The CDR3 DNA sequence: TGTGCCAGCTTAAGCGGGACAGGGTTCAGTGAGCAGTTCTTC.

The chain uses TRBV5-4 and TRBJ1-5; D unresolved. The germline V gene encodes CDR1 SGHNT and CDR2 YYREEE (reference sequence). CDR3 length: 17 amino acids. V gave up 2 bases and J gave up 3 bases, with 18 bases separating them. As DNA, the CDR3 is TGTGCCAGCAGCTTTGACCCGGCCCTGTCCATCAATCAGCCCCAGCATTTT. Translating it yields CASSFDPALSINQPQHF. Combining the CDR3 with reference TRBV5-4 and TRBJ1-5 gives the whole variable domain ETGVTQSPTHLIKTRGQQVTLRCSSQSGHNTVSWYQQALGQGPQFIFQYYREEENGRGNFPPRFSGLQFPNYSSELNVNALELDDSALYLCASSFDPALSINQPQHFGDGTRLSIL.

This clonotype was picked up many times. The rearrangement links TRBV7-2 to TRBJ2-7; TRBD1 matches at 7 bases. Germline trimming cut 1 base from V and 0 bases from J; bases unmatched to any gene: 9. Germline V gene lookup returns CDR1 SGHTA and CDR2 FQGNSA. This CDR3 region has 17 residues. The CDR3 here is CASSLVQSGTVSYEQYF. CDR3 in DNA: TGTGCCAGCAGCTTAGTCCAGTCCGGGACAGTCTCCTACGAGCAGTACTTC. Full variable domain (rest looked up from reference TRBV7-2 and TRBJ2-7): GAGVSQSPSNKVTEKGKDVELRCDPISGHTALYWYRQSLGQGLEFLIYFQGNSAPDKSGLPSDRFSAERTGGSVSTLTIQRTQQEDSAVYLCASSLVQSGTVSYEQYFGPGTRLTVT.

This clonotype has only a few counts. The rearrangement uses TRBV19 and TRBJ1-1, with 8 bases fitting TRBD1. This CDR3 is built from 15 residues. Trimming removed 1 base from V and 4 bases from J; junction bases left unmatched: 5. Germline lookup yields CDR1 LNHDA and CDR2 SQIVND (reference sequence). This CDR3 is CASSIAITGGTEAFF. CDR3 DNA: TGTGCCAGTAGTATAGCCATCACAGGGGGCACTGAAGCTTTCTTT.

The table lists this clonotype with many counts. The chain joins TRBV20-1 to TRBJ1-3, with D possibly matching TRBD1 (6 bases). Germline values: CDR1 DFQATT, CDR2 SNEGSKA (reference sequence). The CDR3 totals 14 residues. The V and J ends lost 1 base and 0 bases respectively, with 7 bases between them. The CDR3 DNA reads TGCAGTGCTAGAGCGGACAGCTCTGGAAACACCATATATTTT. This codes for CSARADSSGNTIYF.

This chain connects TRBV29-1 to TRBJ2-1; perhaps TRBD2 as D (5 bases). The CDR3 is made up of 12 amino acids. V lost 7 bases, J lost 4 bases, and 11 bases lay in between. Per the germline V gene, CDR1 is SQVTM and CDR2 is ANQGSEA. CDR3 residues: CSAPGGYNEQFF. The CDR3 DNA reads TGCAGCGCCCCCGGCGGGTACAATGAGCAGTTCTTC.

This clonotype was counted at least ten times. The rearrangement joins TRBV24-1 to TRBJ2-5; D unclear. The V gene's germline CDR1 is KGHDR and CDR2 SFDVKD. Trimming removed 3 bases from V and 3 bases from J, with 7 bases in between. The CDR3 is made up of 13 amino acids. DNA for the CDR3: TGTGCCACCAGTGATCCGCCAGAAGAGACCCAGTACTTC. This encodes CATSDPPEETQYF.

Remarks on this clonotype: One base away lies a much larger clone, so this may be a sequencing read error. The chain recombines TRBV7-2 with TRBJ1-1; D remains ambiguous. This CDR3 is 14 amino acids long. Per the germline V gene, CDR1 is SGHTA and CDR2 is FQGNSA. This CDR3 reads CASSLGTANTGAFF. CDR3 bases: TGTGCCAGCAGCTTAGGGACGGCGAACACTGGAGCTTTCTTT.

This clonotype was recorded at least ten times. The CDR3 here is CASRTSGGAAGELFF. CDR3 sequence (DNA): TGCGCCAGCAGAACTAGCGGGGGGGCCGCCGGGGAGCTGTTTTTT. The rearrangement links TRBV10-2 to TRBJ2-2; the match to TRBD2 covers 13 bases. V lost 6 bases, J lost 6 bases, and 4 bases stayed unmatched. The length of the CDR3 is 15 residues. The germline CDR1 and CDR2 sequences are WSHSY and SAAADI.

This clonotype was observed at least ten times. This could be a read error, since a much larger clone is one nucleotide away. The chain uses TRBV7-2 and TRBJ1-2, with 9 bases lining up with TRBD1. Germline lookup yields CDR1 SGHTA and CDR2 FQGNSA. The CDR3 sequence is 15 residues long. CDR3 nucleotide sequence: TGTGCCAGCAGTTTACAGGGGGCTCGGGCCTATGGCTACCCCTTC. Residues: CASSLQGARAYGYPF. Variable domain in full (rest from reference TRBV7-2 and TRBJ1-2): GAGVSQSPSNKVTEKGKDVELRCDPISGHTALYWYRQSLGQGLEFLIYFQGNSAPDKSGLPSDRFSAERTGGSVSTLTIQRTQQEDSAVYLCASSLQGARAYGYPFGSGTRLTVV.